These 28 T cell receptor beta chains were sequenced from one sample in a study of response to subunit inactivated influenza vaccine. Each CDR3 protein gets one entry after TCRdb re-called the RT-PCR reads with MiXCR. The data contain roughly 550,000 distinct CDR3 sequences, 20% to 25% of them singletons. In addition, the sample was reused for a study of T cells expressing NK-cell markers. This second study notes: Synthesis of TCR beta cDNA relied on 5'RACE template switching carrying UMIs.

Here the sequenced sample was CD4+ T cells sorted from PBMCs, taken approximately 13 days after vaccination. These receptors came from a man aged 50-60 years who received an inactivated influenza vaccine.

This chain links TRBV5-1 with TRBJ1-1; D is undetermined. The CDR3 spans 15 residues. Trimming shortened V by 0 bases and J by 7 bases, and 16 bases separated the two germline ends. Germline values: CDR1 SGHRS, CDR2 YFSETQ. The CDR3 reads CASSLALGSNLEAFF. DNA for the CDR3: TGCGCCAGCAGCTTGGCTCTGGGCAGTAACCTTGAAGCTTTCTTT.

V and J are TRBV10-3 and TRBJ1-5, with a tentative D call TRBD1 (5 bases). Trimming cost V 5 bases and J 7 bases, with 15 bases left between them. The CDR3 extends over 14 amino acids. Germline CDR1 reads ENHRY; CDR2 reads SYGVKD. The CDR3 here is CAISNRPGGQPQHF. The CDR3 DNA follows: TGTGCCATCAGTAACAGGCCTGGAGGCCAGCCCCAGCATTTT.

About this clonotype: A much larger clone sits a single nucleotide away, making a read error possible. V and J are TRBV18 and TRBJ1-6, with a tentative D call TRBD1 (6 bases). The germline V gene has CDR1 KGHSH and CDR2 LQKENI. CDR3 size: 13 residues. In nucleotides, the CDR3 is TGTGCCAGCACACCCAATCCCCGGGACAACCTCCACTTT. Protein sequence: CASTPNPRDNLHF.

This clonotype was counted a few times. This chain uses TRBV7-9 with TRBJ2-2; maybe TRBD2 (6 bases). CDR1 is SEHNR, CDR2 FQNEAQ, per germline (reference sequence). This CDR3 region has 17 residues. Trimming cost V 4 bases and J 4 bases, with 19 bases left between them. DNA for the CDR3: TGTGCCAGCAGCTCCAGATGGACTAAGGCCCGCACCGGGGAGCTGTTTTTT. Translated, it gives CASSSRWTKARTGELFF.

CDR3 protein: CASSLDAGSSYEQYF. The DNA of the CDR3 is TGCGCCAGCAGCTTGGACGCGGGGAGCTCCTACGAGCAGTACTTC. The chain links TRBV5-1 to TRBJ2-7; maybe TRBD2 (6 bases). In germline, CDR1 is SGHRS, CDR2 YFSETQ. CDR3 size: 15 residues. The V gene lost 0 bases and the J gene lost 0 bases, with 10 bases spanning the gap.

This clonotype was detected only a few times. The V and J genes are TRBV5-5 and TRBJ1-5; 12 nucleotides align to TRBD1. Per the germline V gene, CDR1 is SGHKS and CDR2 is YYEKEE (reference sequence). The V segment lost 0 bases and the J segment 0 bases; nucleotides outside the gene matches: 4. The CDR3 is 18 residues long. CDR3 in amino acids: CASSLAGTGGGSNQPQHF. CDR3 nucleotides: TGTGCCAGCAGCTTGGCCGGGACAGGGGGCGGTAGCAATCAGCCCCAGCATTTT.

The chain joins TRBV6-2 or TRBV6-3 to TRBJ2-3; TRBD2 agrees at 9 bases. CDR3 length: 18 residues. Germline V gene sequence: CDR1 MNHEY, CDR2 SVGEGT. J was trimmed by 2 bases and V by 0 bases; bases with no gene match: 9. CDR3 amino acids: CASSYSISGGIPTDTQYF. CDR3 in DNA: TGTGCCAGCAGTTACTCGATTAGCGGGGGAATACCCACAGATACGCAGTATTTT.

This clonotype was seen many times. The V and J genes are TRBV12-3 or TRBV12-4 and TRBJ1-2, with D possibly TRBD1 on 6 matching bases. This CDR3 has 12 amino acids. V gave up 6 bases and J gave up 4 bases, with 9 bases separating them. The CDR3: CASSAGAYGYTF. DNA for the CDR3: TGTGCCAGCAGCGCGGGGGCCTATGGCTACACCTTC.

The chain carries TRBV28 and TRBJ1-5, with D perhaps matching TRBD1 (5 bases). V was pared by 5 bases and J by 6 bases, with 14 bases between. Per the germline V gene, CDR1 is MDHEN and CDR2 is SYDVKM. The CDR3 loop spans 14 amino acids. CDR3 residues: CASSGAQGSQPQHF. The DNA for the CDR3 is TGTGCCAGCAGTGGAGCCCAGGGATCTCAGCCCCAGCATTTT.

In its sample, this clonotype was seen a few times. This CDR3 is CASTLFRGRGEAFF. CDR3 coding DNA: TGTGCCAGCACCCTCTTTCGGGGGCGAGGTGAAGCTTTCTTT. J is TRBJ1-1 and V is TRBV28; D possibly corresponds to TRBD1 (6 bases). Trimming stripped 7 bases from V and 7 bases from J, with 19 bases between. The CDR3 spans 14 residues. Germline CDR1 reads MDHEN; CDR2 reads SYDVKM.

A remark on this clonotype: One end of the junction is discordant with germline, which a read error may explain. The V and J genes are TRBV12-3 or TRBV12-4 and TRBJ2-3, with 7 bases fitting TRBD2. The CDR3 totals 13 residues. CDR3 region: CASRPTSKDTQYF. In DNA form, the CDR3 reads TGTGCCAGCAGACCGACTAGCAAAGATACGCAGTATTTT.

This clonotype was picked up a small number of times. The genes are TRBV5-4 and TRBJ2-7; D unclear. V lost 0 bases to trimming and J lost 1 base, with 14 bases between them. Germline CDR1 is SGHNT and CDR2 is YYREEE (reference sequence). The CDR3 is 16 amino acids. Here the CDR3 DNA reads TGTGCCAGCAGCTTGGGTATGTCGTACTCTTCCTACGAGCAGTACTTC. It encodes CASSLGMSYSSYEQYF.

This clonotype has more than one count but fewer than ten. The rearrangement uses TRBV12-3 or TRBV12-4 and TRBJ2-1; TRBD2 agrees at 7 bases. The CDR3 runs 15 residues. After removal of 7 bases from V and 3 bases from J, the junction contained 9 bases not matched to a gene. The CDR3 region is CASTQTGGGYNEQFF. The CDR3 bases are TGTGCCAGCACCCAAACGGGGGGAGGCTACAATGAGCAGTTCTTC.

The chain couples TRBV12-3 or TRBV12-4 to TRBJ2-5; TRBD2 agrees at 10 bases. Trimming cost V 3 bases and J 5 bases; bases outside gene matches: 3. The CDR3 loop spans 14 amino acids. The CDR3 reads CASSFRTSGETQYF. The CDR3 DNA is TGTGCCAGCAGTTTTCGGACTAGCGGCGAGACCCAGTACTTC.

The gene calls are TRBV27 and TRBJ2-1; the match to TRBD1 covers 9 bases. Germline CDR1 reads MNHEY; CDR2 reads SMNVEV (reference sequence). This CDR3 has 16 amino acids. The trim removed 6 bases at V and 4 bases at J, leaving 10 bases unmatched. CDR3 DNA sequence: TGTGCCAGCAGACGAAAACAGGGGGCTAAATACAATGAGCAGTTCTTC. It encodes CASRRKQGAKYNEQFF.

This clonotype was observed a handful of times. The genes are TRBV6-5 and TRBJ2-1, with D hard to call. Germline CDR1 and CDR2: MNHEY and SVGAGI. V dropped 0 bases and J dropped 7 bases, with 10 bases sitting between them. This CDR3 has 14 residues. The CDR3, as DNA: TGTGCCAGCAGTTACTCGAAAGCCGTGAATGAGCAGTTCTTC. This encodes CASSYSKAVNEQFF.

The chain employs TRBV28 and TRBJ2-1; D possibly uses TRBD1 or TRBD2 (5 bases each). In germline, CDR1 is MDHEN, CDR2 SYDVKM. Trimming stripped 7 bases from V and 1 base from J, with 8 bases between. The CDR3 is made up of 13 amino acids. The CDR3 spells CASNWGSYNEQFF. In DNA form, the CDR3 reads TGTGCCAGCAATTGGGGGTCCTACAATGAGCAGTTCTTC.

V and J are TRBV18 and TRBJ2-1; D gene ambiguous. Trimming left V 1 base short and J 7 bases short, with 11 bases between. CDR3 size: 14 residues. Germline CDR1 reads KGHSH; CDR2 reads LQKENI. The CDR3 reads CASSPRQVGNEQFF. The CDR3 DNA sequence: TGTGCCAGCTCACCACGTCAGGTGGGGAATGAGCAGTTCTTC. The full variable domain, completed using reference TRBV18 and TRBJ2-1, is NAGVMQNPRHLVRRRGQEARLRCSPMKGHSHVYWYRQLPEEGLKFMVYLQKENIIDESGMPKERFSAEFPKEGPSILRIQQVVRGDSAAYFCASSPRQVGNEQFFGPGTRLTVL.

This CDR3 reads CASSMTPAGEAFF. CDR3 bases: TGTGCCAGTAGTATGACTCCCGCGGGTGAAGCTTTCTTT. The chain combines TRBV19 with TRBJ1-1; D remains unclear. Germline values: CDR1 LNHDA, CDR2 SQIVND (reference sequence). The CDR3 length is 13 residues. Trimming cost V 3 bases and J 7 bases, with 12 bases left between them.

This chain joins TRBV28 and TRBJ2-7, with 7 bases identical to TRBD1. V shed 6 bases, J shed 4 bases, and the junction held 21 bases outside the gene matches. CDR1 MDHEN and CDR2 SYDVKM come from the germline V gene. This CDR3 spans 18 amino acids. The CDR3 protein is CASRTQGLSRQGGYEQYF. The CDR3 DNA follows: TGTGCCAGCAGGACGCAGGGTTTATCGAGACAGGGTGGGTACGAGCAGTACTTC.

The chain uses TRBV5-6 and TRBJ1-6, with TRBD1 matching over 7 bases. The CDR3 extends over 14 amino acids. With 5 bases clipped from V and 7 bases from J, the junction kept 6 bases outside the gene matches. Germline CDR1 and CDR2: SGHDT and YYEEEE. The DNA of the CDR3 is TGTGCCAGCAGAGGGACAGCGAAAAATTCACCCCTCCACTTT. Its translation is CASRGTAKNSPLHF. The complete variable domain, with remaining parts taken from reference TRBV5-6 and TRBJ1-6, reads DAGVTQSPTHLIKTRGQQVTLRCSPKSGHDTVSWYQQALGQGPQFIFQYYEEEERQRGNFPDRFSGHQFPNYSSELNVNALLLGDSALYLCASRGTAKNSPLHFGNGTRLTVT.

The V gene is TRBV28, the J gene TRBJ2-1; no clear D. The CDR3 is 14 amino acids. Trimming removed 5 bases from V and 6 bases from J, with 14 bases in between. Germline V gives CDR1 MDHEN, CDR2 SYDVKM. The DNA of the CDR3 is TGTGCCAGCAGTCCCCACCACGAACGCAATGAGCAGTTCTTC. Translated: CASSPHHERNEQFF.

The V gene is TRBV20-1, the J gene TRBJ1-1; D is perhaps TRBD1 (5 bases). Germline assignment: CDR1 DFQATT and CDR2 SNEGSKA (reference sequence). CDR3 length equals 14 residues. V shed 3 bases and J shed 1 base, with 12 bases lying between them. The CDR3 region is CSASGGDPNTEAFF. The CDR3 DNA follows: TGCAGTGCTAGTGGCGGGGACCCGAACACTGAAGCTTTCTTT.

The chain is built from TRBV6-5 and TRBJ2-1, with no clear D. The V gene lost 0 bases and the J gene lost 10 bases, with 19 bases spanning the gap. This CDR3 has 16 residues. Germline V gene lookup returns CDR1 MNHEY and CDR2 SVGAGI. The CDR3 coding sequence is TGTGCCAGCAGTTACTCGGTCAGTACAGCCTCCATAGAGCAGTTCTTC. It is translated as CASSYSVSTASIEQFF.

A few counts support this clonotype. V is TRBV4-3 and J is TRBJ2-2; TRBD1 matches 9 bases. The CDR3 covers 17 residues. Trimming cost V 4 bases and J 0 bases; bases outside gene matches: 6. CDR1 is LGHNA, CDR2 YSLEER, per germline. CDR3 in DNA: TGCGCCAGCAGCCCCGGGACAGGGTATGCGAACACCGGGGAGCTGTTTTTT. It is translated as CASSPGTGYANTGELFF.

The chain links TRBV29-1 to TRBJ2-5; D may be TRBD1 (6 bases). The germline V and J ends were trimmed by 3 bases and 1 base, with 6 bases remaining between them. This CDR3 is built from 12 residues. CDR1 and CDR2 (germline): SQVTM, ANQGSEA. Here the CDR3 DNA reads TGCAGCGTTGAGGACAGCCAAGAGACCCAGTACTTC. Amino acid sequence: CSVEDSQETQYF.

V and J are TRBV12-3 or TRBV12-4 and TRBJ2-5; D is uncertain. V shed 3 bases and J shed 1 base, with 9 bases lying between them. The CDR3 contains 14 residues. CDR3: CASSFSGPQETQYF. CDR3 coding DNA: TGTGCCAGCAGTTTCTCAGGACCCCAAGAGACCCAGTACTTC.

The J gene is TRBJ1-1, the V gene TRBV9, with D possibly being TRBD1 (6 bases). V was cut by 2 bases and J by 5 bases, with 16 bases left in between. The CDR3 consists of 15 residues. From germline, CDR1 is SGDLS and CDR2 YYNGEE. CDR3 sequence: CASSVGATGSTEAFF. The CDR3 coding sequence is TGTGCCAGCAGCGTCGGCGCTACAGGGAGTACTGAAGCTTTCTTT.